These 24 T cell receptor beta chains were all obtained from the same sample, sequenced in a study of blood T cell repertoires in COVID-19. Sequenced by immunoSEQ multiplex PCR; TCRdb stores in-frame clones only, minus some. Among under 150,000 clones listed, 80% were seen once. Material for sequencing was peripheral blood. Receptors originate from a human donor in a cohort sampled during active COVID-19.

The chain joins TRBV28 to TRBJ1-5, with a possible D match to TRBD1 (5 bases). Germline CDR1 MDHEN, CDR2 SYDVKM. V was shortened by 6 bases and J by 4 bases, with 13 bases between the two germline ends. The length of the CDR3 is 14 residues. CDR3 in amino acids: CASSRPGSNQPQHF. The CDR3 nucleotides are TGTGCCAGCAGCCGTCCAGGGTCGAATCAGCCCCAGCATTTT.

This chain's CDR3 is CASSPGDTLSGNTIYF. In nucleotides, the CDR3 is TGTGCCAGCTCACCGGGGGACACCCTCTCTGGAAACACCATATATTTT. The V gene is TRBV18, the J gene TRBJ1-3; a weak D match, TRBD1 (6 bases). Germline assignment: CDR1 KGHSH and CDR2 LQKENI. V was trimmed by 3 bases and J by 0 bases, leaving 12 bases between them. The CDR3 covers 16 residues.

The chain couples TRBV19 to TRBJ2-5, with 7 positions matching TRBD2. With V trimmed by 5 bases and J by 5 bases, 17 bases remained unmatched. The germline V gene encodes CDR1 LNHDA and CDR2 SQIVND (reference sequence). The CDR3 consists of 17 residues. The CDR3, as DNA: TGTGCCAGTAGTTCGGGGGGAGGGCCTAGTCTCCCCGAGACCCAGTACTTC. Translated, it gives CASSSGGGPSLPETQYF. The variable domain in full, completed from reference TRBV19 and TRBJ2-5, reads DGGITQSPKYLFRKEGQNVTLSCEQNLNHDAMYWYRQDPGQGLRLIYYSQIVNDFQKGDIAEGYSVSREKKESFPLTVTSAQKNPTAFYLCASSSGGGPSLPETQYFGPGTRLLVL.

The CDR3, as DNA: TGTGCCAGCTCCCCGGGTATCGAGGTAGCTTTCTTT. This gives the protein CASSPGIEVAFF. V is TRBV18 and J is TRBJ1-1; D is ambiguous. V lost 6 bases, J lost 10 bases, and 15 bases lay in between. CDR3 length: 12 residues. Germline V gene data show CDR1 as KGHSH and CDR2 as LQKENI.

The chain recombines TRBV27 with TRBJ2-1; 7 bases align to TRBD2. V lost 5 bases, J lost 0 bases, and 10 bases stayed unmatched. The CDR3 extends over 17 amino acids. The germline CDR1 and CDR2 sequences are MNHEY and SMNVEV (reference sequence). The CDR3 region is CASSQTKAGSSYNEQFF. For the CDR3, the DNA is TGTGCCAGCAGTCAGACGAAAGCGGGGAGCTCCTACAATGAGCAGTTCTTC.

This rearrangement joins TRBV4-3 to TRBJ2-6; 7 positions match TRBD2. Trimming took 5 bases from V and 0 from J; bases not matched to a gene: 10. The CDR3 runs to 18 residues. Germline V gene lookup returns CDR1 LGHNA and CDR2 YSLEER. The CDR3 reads CASSTALAVNSGANVLTF. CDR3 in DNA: TGCGCCAGCAGCACGGCTCTAGCGGTGAACTCTGGGGCCAACGTCCTGACTTTC.

Written as DNA, the CDR3 is TGTGCCAGCAGCTTAGGGCCCCGCGGGGGAGCCTACGAGCAGTACTTC. This sequence encodes CASSLGPRGGAYEQYF. This chain joins TRBV7-2 and TRBJ2-7, with 7 bases fitting TRBD2. With 1 base clipped from V and 2 bases from J, the junction kept 8 bases outside the gene matches. The CDR3 runs 16 residues. Germline CDR1 and CDR2: SGHTA and FQGNSA.

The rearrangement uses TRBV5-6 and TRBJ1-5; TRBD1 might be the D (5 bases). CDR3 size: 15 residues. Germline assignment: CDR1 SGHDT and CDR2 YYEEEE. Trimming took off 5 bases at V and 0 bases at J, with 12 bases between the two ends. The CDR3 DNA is TGTGCCAGCAGTCCAGGGTTATTTAGCAATCAGCCCCAGCATTTT. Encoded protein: CASSPGLFSNQPQHF.

The CDR3 nucleotides are TGTGCCAGCAGCCAATCTAGCCCCGACTATGGCTACACCTTC. Translated, it gives CASSQSSPDYGYTF. This sequence joins TRBV11-2 and TRBJ1-2; D not resolved. This CDR3 is 14 amino acids long. V lost 5 bases and J lost 3, with 13 bases in between. The germline CDR1 and CDR2 sequences are SGHAT and FQNNGV.

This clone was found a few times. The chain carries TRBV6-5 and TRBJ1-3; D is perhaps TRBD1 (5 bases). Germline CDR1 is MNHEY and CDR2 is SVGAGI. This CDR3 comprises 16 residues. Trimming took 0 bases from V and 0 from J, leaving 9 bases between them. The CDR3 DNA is TGTGCCAGCAGTTACTCGGGGGGGAACTCTGGAAACACCATATATTTT. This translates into CASSYSGGNSGNTIYF.

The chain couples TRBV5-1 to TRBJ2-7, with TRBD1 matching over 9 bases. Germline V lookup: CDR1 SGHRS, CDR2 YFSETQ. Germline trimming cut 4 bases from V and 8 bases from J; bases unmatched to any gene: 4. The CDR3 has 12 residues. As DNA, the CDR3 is TGCGCCAGCAGCCTCACAGGGGGCAAGCAGTACTTC. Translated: CASSLTGGKQYF.

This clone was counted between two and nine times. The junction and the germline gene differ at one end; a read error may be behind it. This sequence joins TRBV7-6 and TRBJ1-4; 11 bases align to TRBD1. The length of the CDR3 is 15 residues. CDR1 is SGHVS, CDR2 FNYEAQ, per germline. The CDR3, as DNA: TGTGCCAGCAGCCTAGCCGGGACAGGGGGGGAAAAACTGTTTTTT. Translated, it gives CASSLAGTGGEKLFF.

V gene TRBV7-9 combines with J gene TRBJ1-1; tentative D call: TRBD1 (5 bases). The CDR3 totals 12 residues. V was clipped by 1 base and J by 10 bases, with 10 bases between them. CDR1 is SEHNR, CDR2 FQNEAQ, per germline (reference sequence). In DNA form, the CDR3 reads TGTGCCAGCAGCTTAGGGCAGGGCGGAGCTTTCTTT. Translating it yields CASSLGQGGAFF.

The CDR3, as DNA: TGTGCCAGCAGCTTCCGGGGACTAGCGGGAGGTACGCAGTATTTT. Amino acids: CASSFRGLAGGTQYF. The chain uses TRBV7-2 and TRBJ2-3, with 15 bases identical to TRBD2. Looked up from germline, CDR1 is SGHTA and CDR2 is FQGNSA. The CDR3 is 15 residues long. J gave up 8 bases and V 3 bases, and 3 bases lay outside the gene matches.

CDR3 in DNA: TGTGCCAGCAGCCCATCTAGCGGGGGCTCCTACGAGCAGTACTTC. Its protein product is CASSPSSGGSYEQYF. The V call is TRBV7-2, the J call TRBJ2-7; 10 bases align to TRBD2. The germline CDR1 and CDR2 sequences are SGHTA and FQGNSA. The CDR3 extends over 15 amino acids. V was clipped by 5 bases and J by 0 bases; unmatched bases: 4.

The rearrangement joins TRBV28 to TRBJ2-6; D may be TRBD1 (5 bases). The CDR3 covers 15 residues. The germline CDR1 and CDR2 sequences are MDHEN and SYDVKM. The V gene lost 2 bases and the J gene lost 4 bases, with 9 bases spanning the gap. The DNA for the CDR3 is TGTGCCAGCAGTTTACAGGGTGCCGGGGCCAACGTCCTGACTTTC. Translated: CASSLQGAGANVLTF. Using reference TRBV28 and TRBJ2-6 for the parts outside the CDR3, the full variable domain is DVKVTQSSRYLVKRTGEKVFLECVQDMDHENMFWYRQDPGLGLRLIYFSYDVKMKEKGDIPEGYSVSREKKERFSLILESASTNQTSMYLCASSLQGAGANVLTFGAGSRLTVL.

DNA of the CDR3: TGCAGCGTAAGACAGGGGGGATACTATGGCTACACCTTC. Translating gives CSVRQGGYYGYTF. The chain recombines TRBV29-1 with TRBJ1-2; TRBD1 agrees at 9 bases. Germline CDR1 reads SQVTM; CDR2 reads ANQGSEA. The V segment lost 6 bases and the J segment 3 bases; nucleotides outside the gene matches: 5. The CDR3 runs to 13 residues.

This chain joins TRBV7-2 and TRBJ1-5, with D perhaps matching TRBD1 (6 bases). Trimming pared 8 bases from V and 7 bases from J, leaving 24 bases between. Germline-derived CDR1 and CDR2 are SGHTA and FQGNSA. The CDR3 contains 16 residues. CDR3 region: CASGQDPTGSGQPQHF. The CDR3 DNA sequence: TGTGCCAGCGGCCAGGACCCTACAGGGTCGGGGCAGCCCCAGCATTTT.

The DNA for the CDR3 is TGTGCCAGCAGCTTTTTACTAGCGGGGCTTTACAATGAGCAGTTCTTC. Translation: CASSFLLAGLYNEQFF. The J gene is TRBJ2-1, the V gene TRBV7-2; 10 positions match TRBD2. CDR3 length: 16 residues. V lost 3 bases, J lost 4 bases, and 6 bases stayed unmatched. CDR1 is SGHTA, CDR2 FQGNSA, per germline.

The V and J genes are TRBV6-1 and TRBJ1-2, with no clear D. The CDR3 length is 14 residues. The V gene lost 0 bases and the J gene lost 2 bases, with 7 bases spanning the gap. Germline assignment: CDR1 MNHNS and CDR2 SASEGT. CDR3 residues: CASSEAGFNYGYTF. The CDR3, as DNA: TGTGCCAGCAGTGAAGCCGGGTTCAACTATGGCTACACCTTC.

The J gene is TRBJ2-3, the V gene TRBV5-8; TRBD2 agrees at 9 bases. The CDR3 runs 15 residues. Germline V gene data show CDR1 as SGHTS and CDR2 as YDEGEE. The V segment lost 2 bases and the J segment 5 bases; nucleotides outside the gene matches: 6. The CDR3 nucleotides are TGTGCCAGCAGCTTAGGCGGGAGGGCCAGAGATACGCAGTATTTT. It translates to CASSLGGRARDTQYF.

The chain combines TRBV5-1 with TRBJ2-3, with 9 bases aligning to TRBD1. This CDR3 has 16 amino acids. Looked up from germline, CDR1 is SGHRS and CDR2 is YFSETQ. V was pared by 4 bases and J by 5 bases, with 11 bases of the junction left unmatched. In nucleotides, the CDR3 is TGCGCCAGCAGCCCTACGACAGGGGGTGGAGGAGATACGCAGTATTTT. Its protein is CASSPTTGGGGDTQYF.

In nucleotides, the CDR3 is TGTGCCAGCAGCTTACCCGCAGGCAAGGAAAAACTGTTTTTT. Its protein is CASSLPAGKEKLFF. The chain carries TRBV7-9 and TRBJ1-4; D is unclear. Per germline, CDR1 SEHNR and CDR2 FQNEAQ (reference sequence). The CDR3 covers 14 residues. The V and J ends lost 2 bases and 8 bases respectively, with 12 bases between them.

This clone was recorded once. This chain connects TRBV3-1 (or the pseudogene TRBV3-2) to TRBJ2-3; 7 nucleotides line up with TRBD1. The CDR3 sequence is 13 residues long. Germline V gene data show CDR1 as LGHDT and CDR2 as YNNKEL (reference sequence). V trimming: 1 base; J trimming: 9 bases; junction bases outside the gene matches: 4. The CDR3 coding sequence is TGTGCCAGCAGCCAAGGGACAGGTGGGACGCAGTATTTT. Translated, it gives CASSQGTGGTQYF.